This T cell receptor beta chain was found in a study of blood T cell repertoires in COVID-19. Overall study context: From T cells, B-cell-depleted T cells, or PBMCs came the material, which was cDNA or gDNA.

TCRdb's table, derived via immunoSEQ multiplex PCR, lists solely in-frame clones and lacks some. The sample lists 210,000 or so clones, about nine tenths occurring once. This receptor was taken from a woman aged 40 to 49 with acute or convalescent COVID-19. Sequencing was performed on peripheral blood.

The CDR3 here is CAWSKGKGISNQPQHF. For the CDR3, the DNA is TGTGCCTGGAGTAAGGGGAAAGGGATTAGCAATCAGCCCCAGCATTTT. V gene TRBV30 combines with J gene TRBJ1-5; possible D gene TRBD1, 5 bases. The CDR3 consists of 16 residues. CDR1 GTSNPN and CDR2 SVGIG come from the germline V gene (reference sequence). Trimming took off 2 bases at V and 0 bases at J, with 14 bases between the two ends.